This T cell receptor (beta chain) is from a study of naive and memory T cell subsets. General study points: The RNA method is potentially sensitive to activation and differentiation changes.

As to this clonotype: What it binds is unknown. Just one base apart from a much larger clone, this may be a read error.

This CDR3 is built from 14 residues. Germline V gives CDR1 SNHLY, CDR2 FYNNEI. J was trimmed by 2 bases and V by 7 bases; bases with no gene match: 7. Ligated cDNA underwent four rounds of PCR with nested alpha and beta constant region primers and SP2. TCRdb independently ran MiXCR on the UMI-ligation and nested PCR reads; one entry per CDR3 protein. Among tens of thousands of distinct CDR3 sequences listed, 9.5% to 12% were seen once. The treatment denotes: skin biopsy from PPD injection site in Mantoux-positive individual. An oligonucleotide containing a UMI was ligated to the 3' end of TCR cDNA. The source material was skin, sampled from a tuberculin skin test site. The V gene is TRBV2, the J gene TRBJ2-5, with 7 positions matching TRBD2. This receptor was obtained from an adult in good health. CDR3 nucleotides: TGTGCCAGCACTTCTAGCGGAAAACAAGAGACCCAGTACTTC. Translation gives CASTSSGKQETQYF. The variable domain in full, with the rest retrieved from reference TRBV2 and TRBJ2-5, is EPEVTQTPSHQVTQMGQEVILRCVPISNHLYFYWYRQILGQKVEFLVSFYNNEISEKSEIFDDQFSVERPDGSNFTLKIRSTKLEDSAMYFCASTSSGKQETQYFGPGTRLLVL.